These 24 T cell receptor beta chains were sequenced from one sample in a study of T cells expressing NK-cell markers. TCRdb reprocessed the 5' RACE reads; each CDR3 protein has one entry and no DNA is given. The sample table sets out 120,000 to 150,000 distinct CDR3 sequences. The sequencing sample was made of blood T cells: a sorted CD56 or NKG2C T cell subset, CD4+ or CD8+ T cells, or bulk PBMC T cells (not recorded which). These receptors all stem from a man younger than 35 in good health.

V usage is TRBV6-1 and J usage is TRBJ2-1; there is no DNA to check the TCRdb D call of TRBD1. CDR3 length: 16 residues. In germline, CDR1 is MNHNS, CDR2 SASEGT. This chain's CDR3 is CASSPGRGQGYNEQFF.

V gene TRBV19 combines with J gene TRBJ1-2; TCRdb gives TRBD1 as the D gene, but with no DNA this cannot be confirmed. The CDR3 runs to 16 residues. The V gene's germline CDR1 is LNHDA and CDR2 SQIVND (reference sequence). CDR3 sequence reads: CASSIGRQGNNYGYTF. Supplemented by reference TRBV19 and TRBJ1-2, the full variable domain reads DGGITQSPKYLFRKEGQNVTLSCEQNLNHDAMYWYRQDPGQGLRLIYYSQIVNDFQKGDIAEGYSVSREKKESFPLTVTSAQKNPTAFYLCASSIGRQGNNYGYTFGSGTRLTVV.

The rearrangement uses TRBV7-9 and TRBJ2-7; lacking DNA, the TRBD1 call made by TCRdb goes unchecked. Germline-derived CDR1 and CDR2 are SEHNR and FQNEAQ (reference sequence). The length of the CDR3 is 16 residues. This CDR3 is CASSFLKGMVGGEQYF.

V usage is TRBV5-5 and J usage is TRBJ2-7; TCRdb names TRBD2, which stays unverified in the absence of DNA. The length of the CDR3 is 16 residues. CDR1 and CDR2 from the germline V gene are SGHKS and YYEKEE (reference sequence). CDR3 region: CASSLVVLAGAYEQYF.

The CDR3 here is CASSWEKAGPTYNEQFF. V usage is TRBV28 and J usage is TRBJ2-1; TCRdb names TRBD2, which stays unverified in the absence of DNA. Germline CDR1 and CDR2: MDHEN and SYDVKM. The CDR3 spans 17 residues.

The chain employs TRBV9 and TRBJ2-7; TCRdb calls TRBD2, which cannot be checked without DNA. The CDR3 totals 16 residues. Germline V CDR1 and CDR2: SGDLS, YYNGEE. CDR3 loop: CASSVALAGPTYEQYF.

The rearrangement uses TRBV5-4 and TRBJ2-1; lacking DNA, the TRBD2 call made by TCRdb goes unchecked. From germline, CDR1 is SGHNT and CDR2 YYREEE (reference sequence). This CDR3 is 17 amino acids long. This chain's CDR3 is CASSLKATSGSNNEQFF.

V and J are TRBV5-1 and TRBJ2-1; no DNA is available, so the TRBD2 call from TCRdb remains unchecked. This CDR3 has 18 residues. Per germline, CDR1 SGHRS and CDR2 YFSETQ. CDR3 region: CASSLATSGRGSYNEQFF. The full variable domain, with the rest looked up from reference TRBV5-1 and TRBJ2-1, is KAGVTQTPRYLIKTRGQQVTLSCSPISGHRSVSWYQQTPGQGLQFLFEYFSETQRNKGNFPGRFSGRQFSNSRSEMNVSTLELGDSALYLCASSLATSGRGSYNEQFFGPGTRLTVL.

This chain uses TRBV7-9 with TRBJ2-4; TCRdb outputs TRBD1, but without DNA this stays unchecked. Germline V gene sequence: CDR1 SEHNR, CDR2 FQNEAQ (reference sequence). CDR3 length equals 15 residues. The CDR3 loop reads CASSLVGEAKNIQYF.

This sequence joins TRBV29-1 and TRBJ2-7; without DNA, the TCRdb call of TRBD2 cannot be checked. The CDR3 extends over 15 amino acids. Per germline, CDR1 SQVTM and CDR2 ANQGSEA. The CDR3 spells CSVEGGLAPTYEQYF.

The chain joins TRBV12-3 or TRBV12-4 to TRBJ2-3; TCRdb's D gene call, TRBD1, goes unchecked for lack of DNA. The CDR3 has 14 amino acids. The CDR3 sequence: CASSFGRNTDTQYF.

The V and J genes are TRBV19 and TRBJ2-7; absent DNA, TCRdb's TRBD1 call cannot be checked. This CDR3 is 13 amino acids long. Germline V gene sequence: CDR1 LNHDA, CDR2 SQIVND (reference sequence). This chain's CDR3 is CASSSVQGHEQYF.

By frequency, this clonotype registers medium-sized. The rearrangement joins TRBV7-9 to TRBJ2-7; the D call of TRBD2 rests on TCRdb alone, since no DNA is present to check it. Germline V gene lookup returns CDR1 SEHNR and CDR2 FQNEAQ (reference sequence). CDR3 length: 15 amino acids. This CDR3 reads CASSLVGSGSHEQYF.

The chain couples TRBV20-1 to TRBJ2-1; with no DNA, the TCRdb D assignment of TRBD2 cannot be verified. Germline V lookup: CDR1 DFQATT, CDR2 SNEGSKA (reference sequence). The CDR3 spans 21 residues. The CDR3 loop is CSARDRRVASGRKGPYNEQFF.

The chain is built from TRBV29-1 and TRBJ1-4. This CDR3 is 11 amino acids long. Germline V gene sequence: CDR1 SQVTM, CDR2 ANQGSEA. The CDR3 spells CSVNRNEKLFF.

The chain uses TRBV6-5 and TRBJ2-1; TCRdb proposes TRBD1, but this gene call is untestable without DNA. The CDR3 is made up of 14 amino acids. The V gene's germline CDR1 is MNHEY and CDR2 SVGAGI. Here the CDR3 reads CASSYSIQENQQFF.

This chain links TRBV21-1 with TRBJ2-1; no DNA is available, so the TRBD2 call from TCRdb remains unchecked. TRBV21-1 is labeled a pseudogene. CDR3 size: 16 residues. CDR3 loop: CASSTLTSGTYNEQFF.

CDR3 in amino acids: CASRSQRTSGKDEQFF. This chain uses TRBV7-9 with TRBJ2-1; TCRdb outputs TRBD2, but without DNA this stays unchecked. The CDR3 sequence is 16 residues long. CDR1 is SEHNR and CDR2 is FQNEAQ in the germline V gene (reference sequence).

The J gene is TRBJ2-1, the V gene TRBV18; the D call from TCRdb, TRBD1, cannot be confirmed without DNA. The CDR3 spans 11 residues. The V gene's germline CDR1 is KGHSH and CDR2 LQKENI. This CDR3 is CASSAPDEQFF.

V usage is TRBV7-8 and J usage is TRBJ2-7; TCRdb's D call of TRBD1 is untestable without DNA. CDR1 is SGHVS, CDR2 FQNEAQ, per germline. CDR3 length: 14 amino acids. The CDR3 region is CASTPGRGYYEQYF.

The gene calls are TRBV5-1 and TRBJ2-1; the TRBD1 assignment by TCRdb is unverifiable without DNA. The CDR3 loop spans 17 amino acids. Germline V lookup: CDR1 SGHRS, CDR2 YFSETQ. CDR3 loop: CASSLAPPSGQYNEQFF.

J is TRBJ1-1 and V is TRBV4-1; TCRdb outputs TRBD1, but without DNA this stays unchecked. Germline CDR1 is MGHRA and CDR2 is YSYEKL. The CDR3 sequence is 15 residues long. CDR3: CASSQRQGVNTEAFF.

The J gene is TRBJ2-7, the V gene TRBV5-1. The CDR3 loop spans 13 amino acids. From germline, CDR1 is SGHRS and CDR2 YFSETQ. CDR3 loop: CASSYGSSYEQYF.

The chain links TRBV27 to TRBJ2-3; TCRdb indicates TRBD2, and absent DNA this call remains unverified. CDR1 MNHEY and CDR2 SMNVEV come from the germline V gene (reference sequence). The CDR3 covers 15 residues. The CDR3 sequence is CASSSSGPPTDTQYF.